This T cell receptor (beta chain) is drawn from a study of synovial regulatory T cells in juvenile arthritis. The data were produced by immunoSEQ multiplex PCR, yet TCRdb's version contains in-frame clones alone and is incomplete. The sample's table shows about 10,000 clones. The CDR3 is made up of 15 amino acids. The entry carries no DNA sequence. Looked up from germline, CDR1 is LNHDA and CDR2 is SQIVND (reference sequence). This chain links TRBV19 with TRBJ2-2; with no DNA, the TCRdb D assignment of TRBD2 cannot be verified. The sequence was obtained from a donor under 30 with juvenile idiopathic arthritis. What was sequenced was Treg cells from blood. Subset denoted: remaining (HLA-DR-negative) circulating blood Treg cells. The CDR3 loop reads CASSMLGAGTGELFF. Full variable domain (missing parts from reference TRBV19 and TRBJ2-2): DGGITQSPKYLFRKEGQNVTLSCEQNLNHDAMYWYRQDPGQGLRLIYYSQIVNDFQKGDIAEGYSVSREKKESFPLTVTSAQKNPTAFYLCASSMLGAGTGELFFGEGSRLTVL.